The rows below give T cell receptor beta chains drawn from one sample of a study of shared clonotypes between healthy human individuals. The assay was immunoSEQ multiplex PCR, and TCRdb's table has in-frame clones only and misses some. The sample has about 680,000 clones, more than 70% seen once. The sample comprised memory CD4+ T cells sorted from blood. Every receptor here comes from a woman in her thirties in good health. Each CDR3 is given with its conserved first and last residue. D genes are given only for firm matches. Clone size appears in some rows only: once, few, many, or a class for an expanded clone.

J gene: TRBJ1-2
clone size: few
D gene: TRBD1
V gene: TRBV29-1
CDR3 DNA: TGCAGCGTTGAAAAGGACAGGGTGGGGTATGGCTACACCTTC
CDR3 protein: CSVEKDRVGYGYTF

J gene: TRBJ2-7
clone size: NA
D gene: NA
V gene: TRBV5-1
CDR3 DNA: TGCGCCAGCAGCGTGGACAGATCGGTCTCCTACGAGCAGTACTTC
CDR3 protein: CASSVDRSVSYEQYF

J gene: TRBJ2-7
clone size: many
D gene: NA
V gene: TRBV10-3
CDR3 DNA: TGTGCCATCAGTGAGTCTTTAACTCCCTACGAGCAGTACTTC
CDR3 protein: CAISESLTPYEQYF

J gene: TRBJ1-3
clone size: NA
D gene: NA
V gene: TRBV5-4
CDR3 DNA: TGTGCCAGCAGCCTAGACAGATCTGGAAACACCATATATTTT
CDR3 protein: CASSLDRSGNTIYF

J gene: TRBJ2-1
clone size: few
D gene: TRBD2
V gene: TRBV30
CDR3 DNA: TGTGCCTGGAGGGGACTAGCGCCCTACAATGAGCAGTTCTTC
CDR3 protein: CAWRGLAPYNEQFF

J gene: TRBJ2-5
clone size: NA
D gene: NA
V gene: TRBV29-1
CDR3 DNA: TGCAGCGTTGCCTCGGGAGCTGAGACCCAGTACTTC
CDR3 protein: CSVASGAETQYF

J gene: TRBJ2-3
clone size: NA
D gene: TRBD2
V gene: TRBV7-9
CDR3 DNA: TGTGCCAGCAGCTTAAGGCCCACTAGCGGGAGGGTGACAGATACGCAGTATTTT
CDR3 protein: CASSLRPTSGRVTDTQYF

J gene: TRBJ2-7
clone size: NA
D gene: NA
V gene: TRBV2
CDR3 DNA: TGTGCCAGCTTGGACTTGACCTACGAGCAGTACTTC
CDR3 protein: CASLDLTYEQYF

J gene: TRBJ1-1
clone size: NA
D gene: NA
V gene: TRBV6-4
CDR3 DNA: TGTGCCAGCAGCAGGACAGAGGGCACTGAAGCTTTCTTT
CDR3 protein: CASSRTEGTEAFF

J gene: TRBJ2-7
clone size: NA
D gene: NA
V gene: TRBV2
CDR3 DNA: TGTGCCAGCAGTGAAGTCCAGGCGCTCTCCTACGAGCAGTACTTC
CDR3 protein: CASSEVQALSYEQYF

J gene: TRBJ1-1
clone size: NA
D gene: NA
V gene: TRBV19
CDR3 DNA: TGTGCCAGTAGTATTTTTAACACTGAAGCTTTCTTT
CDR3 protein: CASSIFNTEAFF

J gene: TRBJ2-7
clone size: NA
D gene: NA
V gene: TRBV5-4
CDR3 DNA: TGTGCCAGCAGCACTGGGGGCGAGCAGTACTTC
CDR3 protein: CASSTGGEQYF

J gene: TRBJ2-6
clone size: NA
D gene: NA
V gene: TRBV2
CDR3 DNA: TGTGGTTCAGGGGTAGGTGGGGCCAACGTCCTGACTTTC
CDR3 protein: CGSGVGGANVLTF

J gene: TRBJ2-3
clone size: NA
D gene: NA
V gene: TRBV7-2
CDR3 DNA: TGTGCCAGCAGCCGGAGTGGGAGCACAGATACGCAGTATTTT
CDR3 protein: CASSRSGSTDTQYF

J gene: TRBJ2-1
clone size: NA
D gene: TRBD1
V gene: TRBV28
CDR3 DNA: TGTGCCAGCAGTGGGGACAGGGGGAGGAATGAGCAGTTCTTC
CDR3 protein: CASSGDRGRNEQFF

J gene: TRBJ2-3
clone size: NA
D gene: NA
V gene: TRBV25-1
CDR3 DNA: TGTGCCAGCAGTGACGTACGGGGGAGCACAGATACGCAGTATTTT
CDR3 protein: CASSDVRGSTDTQYF

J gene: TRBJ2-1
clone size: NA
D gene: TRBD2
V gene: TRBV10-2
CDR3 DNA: TGCGCCAGCAGTTGGCTAGCGGAGGGGCGGGGGCAGTTCTTC
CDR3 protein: CASSWLAEGRGQFF

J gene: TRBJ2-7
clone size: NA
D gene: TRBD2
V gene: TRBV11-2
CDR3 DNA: TGTGCCAGCAGCGCCGCACAACTAGCGAATTCCTACGAGCAGTACTTC
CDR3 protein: CASSAAQLANSYEQYF

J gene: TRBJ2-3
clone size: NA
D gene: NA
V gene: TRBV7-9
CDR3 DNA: TGTGCCAGCAGCCCATCTTCGGGCACAGATACGCAGTATTTT
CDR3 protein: CASSPSSGTDTQYF

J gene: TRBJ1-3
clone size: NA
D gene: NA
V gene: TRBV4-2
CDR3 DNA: TGTGCCAGCAGCCTAGAAAGGGGGGGTGGAAACACCATATATTTT
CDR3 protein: CASSLERGGGNTIYF

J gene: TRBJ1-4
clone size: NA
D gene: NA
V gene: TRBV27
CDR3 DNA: TGTGCCAGCAGTTTATTAGGACCGATAAATGAAAAACTGTTTTTT
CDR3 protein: CASSLLGPINEKLFF